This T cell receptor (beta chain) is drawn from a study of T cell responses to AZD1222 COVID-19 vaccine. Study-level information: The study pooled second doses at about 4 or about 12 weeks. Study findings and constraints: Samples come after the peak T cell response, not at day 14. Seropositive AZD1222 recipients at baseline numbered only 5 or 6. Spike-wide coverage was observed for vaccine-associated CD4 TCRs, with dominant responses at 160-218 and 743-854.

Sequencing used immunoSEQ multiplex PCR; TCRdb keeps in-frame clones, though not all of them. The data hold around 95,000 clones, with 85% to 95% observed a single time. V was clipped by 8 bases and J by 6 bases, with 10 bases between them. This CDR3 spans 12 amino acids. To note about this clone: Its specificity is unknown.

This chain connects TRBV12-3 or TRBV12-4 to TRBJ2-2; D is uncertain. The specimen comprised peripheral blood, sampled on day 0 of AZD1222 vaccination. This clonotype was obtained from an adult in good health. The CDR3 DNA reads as TGTGCCAGCGGAAGGGTAGCCGGGGAGCTGTTTTTT. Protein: CASGRVAGELFF.